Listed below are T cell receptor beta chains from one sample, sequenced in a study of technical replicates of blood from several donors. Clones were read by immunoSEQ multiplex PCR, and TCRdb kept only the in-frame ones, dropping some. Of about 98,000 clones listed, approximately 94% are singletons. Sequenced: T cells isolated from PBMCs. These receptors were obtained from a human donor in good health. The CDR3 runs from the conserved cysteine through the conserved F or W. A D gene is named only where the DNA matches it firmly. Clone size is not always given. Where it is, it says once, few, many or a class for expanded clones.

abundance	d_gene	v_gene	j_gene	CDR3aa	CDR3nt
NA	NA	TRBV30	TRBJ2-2	CAWSVIRKNTGELFF	TGTGCCTGGAGTGTGATCAGGAAGAACACCGGGGAGCTGTTTTTT
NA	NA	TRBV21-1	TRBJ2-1	CASLERETPSSYNEQFF	TGTGCCAGCTTAGAGCGGGAGACACCGAGCTCCTACAATGAGCAGTTCTTC
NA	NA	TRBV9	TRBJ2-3	CASSVGGHPTDTQYF	TGTGCCAGCAGCGTAGGGGGACACCCTACGGATACGCAGTATTTT
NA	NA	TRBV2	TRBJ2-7	CASRSTKQYF	TGTGCCAGCCGATCTACGAAGCAGTACTTC
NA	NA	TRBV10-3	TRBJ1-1	CAISDFGGNTEAFF	TGTGCCATCAGTGATTTTGGGGGCAACACTGAAGCTTTCTTT
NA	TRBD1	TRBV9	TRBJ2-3	CASSVGTGGFTDTQYF	TGTGCCAGCAGCGTCGGGACAGGGGGCTTCACAGATACGCAGTATTTT
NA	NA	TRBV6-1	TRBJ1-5	CASSVAGRTGNQPQHF	TGTGCCAGCAGTGTAGCTGGGCGTACGGGCAATCAGCCCCAGCATTTT
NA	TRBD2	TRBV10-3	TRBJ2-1	CAIGGLAGGDEQFF	TGTGCCATCGGGGGACTAGCGGGAGGGGATGAGCAGTTCTTC
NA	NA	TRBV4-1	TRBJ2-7	CASSPSRSYEQYF	TGCGCCAGCAGCCCCTCGCGATCCTACGAGCAGTACTTC
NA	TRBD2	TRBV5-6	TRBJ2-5	CASSPGGEETQYF	TGTGCCAGCAGCCCGGGGGGGGAGGAGACCCAGTACTTC
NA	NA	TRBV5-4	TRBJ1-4	CASSLGLNREPEKLFF	TGTGCCAGCAGCTTGGGATTGAACAGGGAGCCCGAAAAACTGTTTTTT
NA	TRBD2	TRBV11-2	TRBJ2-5	CATGGLSETQYF	TGTGCCACGGGGGGGCTTTCAGAGACCCAGTACTTC
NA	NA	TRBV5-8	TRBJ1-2	CASSRHGASTDGYTF	TGTGCCAGCAGCCGGCATGGGGCTTCCACAGATGGCTACACCTTC
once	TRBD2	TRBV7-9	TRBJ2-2	CASSLAGRADTGELFF	TGTGCCAGCAGCTTAGCAGGGAGGGCGGACACCGGGGAGCTGTTTTTT
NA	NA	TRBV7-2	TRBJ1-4	CASSQGAGAPNEKLFF	TGTGCCAGCAGCCAAGGAGCGGGGGCGCCCAATGAAAAACTGTTTTTT
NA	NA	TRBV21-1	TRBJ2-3	CARGRGVEDRGGPDTQYF	TGTGCCAGGGGGAGGGGAGTAGAAGACAGGGGTGGGCCAGATACGCAGTATTTT
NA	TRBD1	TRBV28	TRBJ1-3	CASSDGQGRNTIYF	TGTGCCAGCAGTGATGGACAGGGAAGAAACACCATATATTTT
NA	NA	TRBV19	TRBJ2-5	CASSILFRRIQETQYF	TGTGCCAGTAGTATATTATTTCGGCGGATACAAGAGACCCAGTACTTC
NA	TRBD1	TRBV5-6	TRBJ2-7	CASSLQGRPDEQYF	TGTGCCAGCAGCCTACAGGGGCGGCCGGACGAGCAGTACTTC
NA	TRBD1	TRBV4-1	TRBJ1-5	CASSPTRGLQPQHF	TGCGCCAGCAGCCCCACCAGGGGGTTACAGCCCCAGCATTTT
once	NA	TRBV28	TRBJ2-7	CASSLSLGASAYEQYF	TGTGCCAGCAGTTTGAGTCTTGGGGCTAGCGCCTACGAGCAGTACTTC
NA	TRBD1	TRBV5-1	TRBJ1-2	CASSLMAQDRPFYGYTF	TGCGCCAGCAGCTTGATGGCCCAGGACAGGCCCTTCTATGGCTACACCTTC
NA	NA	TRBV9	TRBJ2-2	CASSAAGGPGTGELFF	TGTGCCAGCAGCGCGGCCGGGGGGCCGGGCACCGGGGAGCTGTTTTTT
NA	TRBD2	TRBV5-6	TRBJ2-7	CASSLDVRSGSPHEQYF	TGTGCCAGCAGCTTGGACGTAAGGAGCGGGAGTCCCCACGAGCAGTACTTC
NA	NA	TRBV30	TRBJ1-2	CAYRHGRGWGGYTF	TGTGCCTACCGTCACGGGAGGGGCTGGGGTGGCTACACCTTC
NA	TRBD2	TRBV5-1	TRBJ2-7	CASSLATSGESSYEQYF	TGCGCCAGCAGCTTGGCAACTAGCGGAGAAAGCTCCTACGAGCAGTACTTC
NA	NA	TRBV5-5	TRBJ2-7	CASSPGTGASYEQYF	TGTGCCAGCAGCCCCGGGACTGGGGCGTCCTACGAGCAGTACTTC
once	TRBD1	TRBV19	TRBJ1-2	CASSLGRDSYGYTF	TGTGCCAGTAGCCTAGGCCGGGACAGCTATGGCTACACCTTC
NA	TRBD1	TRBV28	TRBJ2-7	CASSLLGQGSYEQYF	TGTGCCAGCAGCCTTCTGGGACAGGGGTCCTACGAGCAGTACTTC
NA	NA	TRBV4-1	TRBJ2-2	CASSQEESTGELFF	TGCGCCAGCAGCCAAGAAGAGTCCACCGGGGAGCTGTTTTTT
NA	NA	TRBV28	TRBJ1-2	CASSPGWGVYHGYTF	TGTGCCAGCAGCCCAGGATGGGGCGTCTATCATGGCTACACCTTC
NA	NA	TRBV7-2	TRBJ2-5	CASSLVRGTQYF	TGTGCCAGCAGCTTAGTAAGGGGGACCCAGTACTTC
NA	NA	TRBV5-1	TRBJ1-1	CASSLDRPNTEAFF	TGCGCCAGCAGCCTGGACAGACCGAACACTGAAGCTTTCTTT
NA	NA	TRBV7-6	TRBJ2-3	CASSKEGDTQYF	TGTGCCAGCAGCAAGGAGGGGGATACGCAGTATTTT
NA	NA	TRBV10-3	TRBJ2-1	CAISGGKQEFF	TGTGCCATCAGTGGGGGAAAACAGGAGTTCTTC
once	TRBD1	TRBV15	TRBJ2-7	CATRAGGVYEQYF	TGTGCCACCAGGGCAGGGGGCGTGTACGAGCAGTACTTC
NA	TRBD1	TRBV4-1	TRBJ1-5	CASSHLGQGGDQPQHF	TGCGCCAGCAGCCACCTAGGACAGGGGGGAGATCAGCCCCAGCATTTT
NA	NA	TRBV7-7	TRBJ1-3	CASSSNSGNTIYF	TGTGCTAGCAGCTCCAACTCTGGAAACACCATATATTTT
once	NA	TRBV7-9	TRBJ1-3	CASRLNIGNTIYF	TGTGCCAGCAGACTTAATATTGGAAACACCATATATTTT
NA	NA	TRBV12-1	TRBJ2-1	CASRLRRSSYNEQFF	TGTGCCAGCAGGTTGAGGCGGAGCTCCTACAATGAGCAGTTCTTC
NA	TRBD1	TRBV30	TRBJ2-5	CAWSHNRGAETQYF	TGTGCCTGGAGCCATAACAGGGGCGCGGAGACCCAGTACTTC
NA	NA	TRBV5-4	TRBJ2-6	CASSLGTNAGANVLTF	TGTGCCAGCAGCTTGGGGACAAATGCAGGGGCCAACGTCCTGACTTTC
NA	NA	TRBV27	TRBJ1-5	CASSASDQPQHF	TGTGCCAGTTCTGCCTCGGATCAGCCCCAGCATTTT
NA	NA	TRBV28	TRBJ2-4	CASSFIAKKNIQYF	TGTGCCAGCAGTTTTATAGCTAAGAAAAACATTCAGTACTTC
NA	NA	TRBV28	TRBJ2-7	CASSHALGRGEQYF	TGTGCCAGCAGCCACGCCTTAGGTCGGGGGGAGCAGTACTTC
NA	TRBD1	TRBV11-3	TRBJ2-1	CASSHRGNPYNEQFF	TGTGCCAGCAGTCACAGGGGGAACCCTTACAATGAGCAGTTCTTC
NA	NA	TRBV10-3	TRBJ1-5	CAIGEDTQHF	TGTGCCATCGGAGAAGATACCCAGCATTTT
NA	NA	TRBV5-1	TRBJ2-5	CASSLGLQGGAETQYF	TGCGCCAGCAGCTTGGGTTTGCAGGGTGGGGCAGAGACCCAGTACTTC
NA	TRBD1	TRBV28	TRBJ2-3	CATQDRQMDTQYF	TGTGCCACCCAGGACAGGCAGATGGATACGCAGTATTTT
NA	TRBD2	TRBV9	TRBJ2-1	CASSPYPGTSGKNNEQFF	TGTGCCAGCAGCCCATATCCGGGGACTAGCGGGAAGAACAATGAGCAGTTCTTC
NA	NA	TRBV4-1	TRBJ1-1	CASSQDNMNTEAFF	TGCGCCAGCAGCCAAGATAATATGAACACTGAAGCTTTCTTT
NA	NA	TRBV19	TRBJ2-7	CASSISTGSYEQYF	TGTGCCAGTAGTATATCGACTGGCTCCTACGAGCAGTACTTC
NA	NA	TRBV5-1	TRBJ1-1	CASRSEGEAFF	TGCGCCAGCCGCAGTGAGGGTGAAGCTTTCTTT
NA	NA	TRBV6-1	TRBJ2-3	CASPGGWDADTQYF	TGTGCCAGCCCCGGGGGATGGGATGCAGATACGCAGTATTTT
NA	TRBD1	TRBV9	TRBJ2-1	CASSAGQGAPYNEQFF	TGTGCCAGCAGCGCCGGACAGGGTGCCCCCTACAATGAGCAGTTCTTC
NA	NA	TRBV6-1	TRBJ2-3	CASSEMTGRSDTQYF	TGTGCCAGCAGTGAAATGACCGGGAGATCCGATACGCAGTATTTT
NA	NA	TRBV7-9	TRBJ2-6	CASSLRTGTTSGANVLTF	TGTGCCAGCAGCTTAAGGACAGGGACTACCTCTGGGGCCAACGTCCTGACTTTC